This TCR beta chain was identified during a study of early T cells in non-severe SARS-CoV-2 infection. Study-level background: Bulk RNA isolated from unsorted whole blood underwent sequencing; chains were not paired. Notes on the study in general: Clonotype matching in VDJdb favored anti-spike CD8 responses and did not capture private and CD4 specificities.

J was trimmed by 6 bases and V by 5 bases; bases with no gene match: 8. The germline gives CDR1 SGHNT, CDR2 YENEEA. The CDR3 is 16 amino acids. This clonotype was detected a few times. Its antigen is not identified. The TCR library protocol was used to attach unique molecular identifiers. These identifiers were attached to individual cDNA molecules. TCRdb itself ran the 5' RACE reads through MiXCR, one entry per CDR3 protein. The repertoire holds about 60,000 distinct CDR3 sequences, with over 10% as singletons. The sequence was obtained from an adult who was a healthcare worker with PCR-confirmed SARS-CoV-2 infection or an uninfected control (not recorded which). Sample: whole blood. The V and J genes are TRBV11-3 and TRBJ2-2; 11 nucleotides agree with TRBD2. The CDR3 DNA reads as TGTGCCAGCAGCGTGGGACTAGCGGAGGTGTCCGGGGAGCTGTTTTTT. Protein sequence: CASSVGLAEVSGELFF.